Listed here is a single T cell receptor (beta chain). Clones were read by immunoSEQ multiplex PCR, and TCRdb kept only the in-frame ones, dropping some. Counted here are 68,000 or so clones, more than 75% occurring once; the ten biggest clones make up 3% to 3.5%. The time point is: after neoadjuvant nivolumab, at surgical resection. Germline V lookup: CDR1 ENHRY, CDR2 SYGVKD. V lost 4 bases, J lost 3 bases, and 6 bases lay in between. The CDR3 loop spans 12 amino acids. The data are from a study of neoadjuvant anti-PD-1 for oral cavity cancer. The sequence was collected from a person between 40 and 80 years old with oral cavity squamous cell carcinoma. The sample in question was PBMCs, obtained after nivolumab (anti-PD-1) treatment. The V call is TRBV10-3, the J call TRBJ1-1; no clear D gene. For the CDR3, the DNA is TGTGCCATCAGTGGGGGTGACACTGAAGCTTTCTTT. Translating it yields CAISGGDTEAFF.